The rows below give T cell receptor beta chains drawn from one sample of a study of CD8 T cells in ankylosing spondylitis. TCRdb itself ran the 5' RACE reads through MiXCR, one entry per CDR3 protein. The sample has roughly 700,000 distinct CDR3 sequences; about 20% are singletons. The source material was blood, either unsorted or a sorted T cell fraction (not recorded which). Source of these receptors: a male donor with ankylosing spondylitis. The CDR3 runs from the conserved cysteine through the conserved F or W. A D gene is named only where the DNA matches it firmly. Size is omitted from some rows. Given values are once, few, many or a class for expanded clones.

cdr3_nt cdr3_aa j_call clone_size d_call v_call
TGCAGTGCTTCCGGGACGGCCTACTCCTACGAGCAGTACTTC CSASGTAYSYEQYF TRBJ2-7 - - TRBV20-1
TGTGCCAGCAATGGACCGCGTCAGCCCCAGCATTTT CASNGPRQPQHF TRBJ1-5 many - TRBV12-3/TRBV12-4
TGTGCCAGCAGCTTGTCGGTTACCGGGACAGGGAGGGAGACCCAGTACTTC CASSLSVTGTGRETQYF TRBJ2-5 few TRBD1 TRBV7-8
TGTGCCAGATCAACAGGGGACAAAAACATTCAGTACTTC CARSTGDKNIQYF TRBJ2-4 few TRBD1 TRBV2
TGCGCCAGCAGCTCCAGGGGGCTGGTTCCCGACAATGAGCAGTTCTTC CASSSRGLVPDNEQFF TRBJ2-1 few TRBD1 TRBV5-1
TGTGCCAGCAGTGAAAGACAGGAGATCTATGGCTACACCTTC CASSERQEIYGYTF TRBJ1-2 - - TRBV2
TGCAGTGCTAGAGAAGGGTCAGGGGGTTCGACCGGGGAGCTGTTTTTT CSAREGSGGSTGELFF TRBJ2-2 - TRBD1 TRBV20-1
TGTGCCAGTAGAGACAGGGTCGGGGAGACCCAGTACTTC CASRDRVGETQYF TRBJ2-5 - TRBD1 TRBV19
TGCGCCAGCAGCCTTGATTTTTGGAACACTGAAGCTTTCTTT CASSLDFWNTEAFF TRBJ1-1 few - TRBV5-1
TGTGCCAGCAGCCCTGTACAGGTTTCCTACGAGCAGTACTTC CASSPVQVSYEQYF TRBJ2-7 many - TRBV11-2
TGCAGCGTACTGGGACCCAACGGAGCTTTCTTT CSVLGPNGAFF TRBJ1-1 many - TRBV29-1
TGCAGCGTTGAAGTTGGCCAGTTCGAGCAGTACTTC CSVEVGQFEQYF TRBJ2-7 - - TRBV29-1
TGTGCCAGCAGTTCCGGGACTAGCGGGCCCAATGAGCAGTTCTTC CASSSGTSGPNEQFF TRBJ2-1 many TRBD2 TRBV6-4
TGCAGCGTTGAGGGGCGTACAGGGGAAGAGACCCAGTACTTC CSVEGRTGEETQYF TRBJ2-5 many TRBD1 TRBV29-1
TGCGCCAGCAGCGCGGACAGGCCACCCTACGAGCAGTACTTC CASSADRPPYEQYF TRBJ2-7 - TRBD1 TRBV5-1
TGCAGTGCTTGGTCGGGAGATATCGGCGCAGATACGCAGTATTTT CSAWSGDIGADTQYF TRBJ2-3 few - TRBV20-1
TGTGCCAGTAAAACGGGGCTCCCGGCAGATACGCAGTATTTT CASKTGLPADTQYF TRBJ2-3 - - TRBV19
TGTGCCAGCAGCTCCGACGAAACGTTTGAGCAGTTCTTC CASSSDETFEQFF TRBJ2-1 - - TRBV7-9
TGTGCCAGCAGCAAAGGGGACAGATCCACAGATACGCAGTATTTT CASSKGDRSTDTQYF TRBJ2-3 few - TRBV21-1
TGCGCCAGCAGCGTCACTAGCGTCCCTGGGGCCAACGTCCTGACTTTC CASSVTSVPGANVLTF TRBJ2-6 few TRBD2 TRBV5-1
TGTGCCAGCAACCGGGGGGGGGACAGGGTTGACAATGAGCAGTTCTTC CASNRGGDRVDNEQFF TRBJ2-1 - - TRBV4-2